The entry below describes one T cell receptor (beta chain). This specimen comes from a study of blood T cell repertoires in COVID-19. Study background: Acute-phase and convalescent COVID-19 samples originated in the United States, Italy and Spain. The cDNA or gDNA used as material had been derived from T cells, B-cell-depleted T cells, or PBMCs.

The table came from immunoSEQ multiplex PCR; TCRdb's copy has only in-frame clones and leaves some out. Here the sample spans roughly 350,000 clones, more than 75% being singletons. Germline V lookup: CDR1 SGHRS, CDR2 YFSETQ. V was clipped by 4 bases and J by 9 bases, with 17 bases between them. The CDR3 totals 14 residues. Material for sequencing was peripheral blood. V gene TRBV5-1 combines with J gene TRBJ1-5; D possibly corresponds to TRBD1 (5 bases). The source of this sequence is a woman aged 18-29 years who had recovered from COVID-19. CDR3 protein: CASSDRAGSGPQHF. The DNA for the CDR3 is TGCGCCAGCAGCGACAGAGCTGGGTCAGGGCCCCAGCATTTT.